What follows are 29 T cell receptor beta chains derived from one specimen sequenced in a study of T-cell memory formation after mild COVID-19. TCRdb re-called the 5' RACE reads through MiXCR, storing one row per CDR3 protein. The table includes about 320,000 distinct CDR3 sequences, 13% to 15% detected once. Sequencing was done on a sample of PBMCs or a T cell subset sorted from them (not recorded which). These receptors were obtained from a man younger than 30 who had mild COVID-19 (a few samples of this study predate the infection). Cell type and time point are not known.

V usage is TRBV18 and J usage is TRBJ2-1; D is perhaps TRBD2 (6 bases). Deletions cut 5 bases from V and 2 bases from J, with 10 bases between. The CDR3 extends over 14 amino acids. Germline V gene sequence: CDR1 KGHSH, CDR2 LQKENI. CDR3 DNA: TGTGCCAGCTCAGGGACTTTAGCCTACAATGAGCAGTTCTTC. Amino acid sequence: CASSGTLAYNEQFF.

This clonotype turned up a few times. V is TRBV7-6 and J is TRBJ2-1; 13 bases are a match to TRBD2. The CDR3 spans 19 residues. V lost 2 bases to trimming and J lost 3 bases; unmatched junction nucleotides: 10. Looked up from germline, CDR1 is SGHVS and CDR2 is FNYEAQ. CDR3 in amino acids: CASSLTSGGAIGIYNEQFF. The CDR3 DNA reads TGTGCCAGCAGCTTAACTAGCGGGGGGGCAATAGGTATCTACAATGAGCAGTTCTTC.

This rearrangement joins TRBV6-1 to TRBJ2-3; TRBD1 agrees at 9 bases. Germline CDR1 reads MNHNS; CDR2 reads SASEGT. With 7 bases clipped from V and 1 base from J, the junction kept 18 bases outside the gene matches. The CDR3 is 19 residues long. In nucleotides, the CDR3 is TGTGCCAGCACGGTTCGGTTCCTGAGGGGGACAGGGCGCACAGATACGCAGTATTTT. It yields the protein CASTVRFLRGTGRTDTQYF.

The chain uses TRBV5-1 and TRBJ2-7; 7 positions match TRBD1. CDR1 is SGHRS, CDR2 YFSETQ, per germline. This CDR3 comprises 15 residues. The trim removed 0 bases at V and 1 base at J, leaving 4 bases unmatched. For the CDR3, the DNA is TGCGCCAGCAGCTTGGGGGACAGAATTTCCTACGAGCAGTACTTC. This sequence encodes CASSLGDRISYEQYF.

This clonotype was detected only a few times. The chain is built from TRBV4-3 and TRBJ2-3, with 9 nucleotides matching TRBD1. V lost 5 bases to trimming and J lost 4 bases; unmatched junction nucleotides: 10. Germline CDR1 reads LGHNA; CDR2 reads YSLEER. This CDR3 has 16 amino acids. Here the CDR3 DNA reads TGCGCCAGCAGCTCCTACCGAGGACAGGGGCCAGATACGCAGTATTTT. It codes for CASSSYRGQGPDTQYF.

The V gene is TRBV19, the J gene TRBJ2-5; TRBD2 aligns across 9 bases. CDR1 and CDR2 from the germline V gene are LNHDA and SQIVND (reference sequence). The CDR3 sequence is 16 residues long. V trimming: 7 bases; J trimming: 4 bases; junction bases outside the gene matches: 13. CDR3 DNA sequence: TGTGCCAGTACCACCACCGGGCCAGCGGGGGGAGAGACCCAGTACTTC. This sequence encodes CASTTTGPAGGETQYF. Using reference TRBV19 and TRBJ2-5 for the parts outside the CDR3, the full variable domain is DGGITQSPKYLFRKEGQNVTLSCEQNLNHDAMYWYRQDPGQGLRLIYYSQIVNDFQKGDIAEGYSVSREKKESFPLTVTSAQKNPTAFYLCASTTTGPAGGETQYFGPGTRLLVL.

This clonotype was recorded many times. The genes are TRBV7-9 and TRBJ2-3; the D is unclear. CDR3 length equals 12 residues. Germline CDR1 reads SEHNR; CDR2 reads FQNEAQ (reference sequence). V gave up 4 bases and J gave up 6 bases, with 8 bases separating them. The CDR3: CASSSQMDTQYF. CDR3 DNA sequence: TGTGCCAGCAGCTCCCAGATGGATACGCAGTATTTT.

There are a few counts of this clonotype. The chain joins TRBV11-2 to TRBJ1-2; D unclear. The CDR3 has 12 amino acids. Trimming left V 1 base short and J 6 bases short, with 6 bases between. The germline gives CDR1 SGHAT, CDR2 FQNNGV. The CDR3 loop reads CASSLGTDGYTF. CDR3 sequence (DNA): TGTGCCAGCAGCTTAGGGACGGATGGCTACACCTTC.

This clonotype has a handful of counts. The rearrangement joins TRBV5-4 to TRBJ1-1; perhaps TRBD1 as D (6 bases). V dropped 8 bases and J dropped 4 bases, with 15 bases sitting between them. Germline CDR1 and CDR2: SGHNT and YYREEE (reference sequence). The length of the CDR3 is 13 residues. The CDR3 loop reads CASPPPGVTEAFF. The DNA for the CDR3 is TGTGCCAGTCCCCCTCCAGGGGTCACTGAAGCTTTCTTT. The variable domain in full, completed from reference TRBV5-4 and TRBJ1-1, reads ETGVTQSPTHLIKTRGQQVTLRCSSQSGHNTVSWYQQALGQGPQFIFQYYREEENGRGNFPPRFSGLQFPNYSSELNVNALELDDSALYLCASPPPGVTEAFFGQGTRLTVV.

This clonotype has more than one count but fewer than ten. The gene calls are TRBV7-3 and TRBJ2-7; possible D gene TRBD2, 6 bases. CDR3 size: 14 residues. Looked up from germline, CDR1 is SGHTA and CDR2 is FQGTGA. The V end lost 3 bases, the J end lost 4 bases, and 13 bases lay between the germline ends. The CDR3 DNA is TGTGCCAGCAGCTTTGACGGGGGAACGTACGAGCAGTACTTC. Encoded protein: CASSFDGGTYEQYF.

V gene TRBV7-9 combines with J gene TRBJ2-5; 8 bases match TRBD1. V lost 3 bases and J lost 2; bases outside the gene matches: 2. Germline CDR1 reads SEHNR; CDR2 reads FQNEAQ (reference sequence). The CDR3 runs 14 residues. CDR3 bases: TGTGCCAGCAGCTTGTACAGGGGGCAAGAGACCCAGTACTTC. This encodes CASSLYRGQETQYF. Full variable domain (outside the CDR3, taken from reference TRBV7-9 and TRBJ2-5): DTGVSQNPRHKITKRGQNVTFRCDPISEHNRLYWYRQTLGQGPEFLTYFQNEAQLEKSRLLSDRFSAERPKGSFSTLEIQRTEQGDSAMYLCASSLYRGQETQYFGPGTRLLVL.

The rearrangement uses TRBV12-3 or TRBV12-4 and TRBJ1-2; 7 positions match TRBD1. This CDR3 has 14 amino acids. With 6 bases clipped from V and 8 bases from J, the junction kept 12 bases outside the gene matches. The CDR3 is CASSFGQESRGYTF. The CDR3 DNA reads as TGTGCCAGCAGCTTCGGACAGGAAAGCCGGGGCTACACCTTC.

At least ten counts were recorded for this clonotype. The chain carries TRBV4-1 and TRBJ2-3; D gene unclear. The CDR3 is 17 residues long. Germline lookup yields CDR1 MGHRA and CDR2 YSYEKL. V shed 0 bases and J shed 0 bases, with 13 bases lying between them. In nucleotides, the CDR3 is TGCGCCAGCAGCCAAGATTATACGGCCTCTAGCACAGATACGCAGTATTTT. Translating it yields CASSQDYTASSTDTQYF.

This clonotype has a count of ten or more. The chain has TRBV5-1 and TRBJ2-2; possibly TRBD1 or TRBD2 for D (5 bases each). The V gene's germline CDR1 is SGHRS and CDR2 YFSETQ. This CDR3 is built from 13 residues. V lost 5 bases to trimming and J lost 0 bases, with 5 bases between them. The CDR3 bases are TGCGCCAGCAGGGGGGCGAACACCGGGGAGCTGTTTTTT. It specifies CASRGANTGELFF.

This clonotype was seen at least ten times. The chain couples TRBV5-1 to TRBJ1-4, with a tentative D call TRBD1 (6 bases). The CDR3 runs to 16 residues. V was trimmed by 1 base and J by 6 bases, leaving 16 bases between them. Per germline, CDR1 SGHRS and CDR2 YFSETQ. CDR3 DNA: TGCGCCAGCAGCTTGCGTTTGTCCAGGGGAGATGAAAAACTGTTTTTT. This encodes CASSLRLSRGDEKLFF.

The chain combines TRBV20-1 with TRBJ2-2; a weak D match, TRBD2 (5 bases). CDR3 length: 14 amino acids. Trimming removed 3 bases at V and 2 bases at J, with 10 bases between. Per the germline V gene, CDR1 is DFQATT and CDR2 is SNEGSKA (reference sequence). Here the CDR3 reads CSASEADNTGELFF. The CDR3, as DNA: TGCAGTGCTAGTGAAGCGGATAACACCGGGGAGCTGTTTTTT.

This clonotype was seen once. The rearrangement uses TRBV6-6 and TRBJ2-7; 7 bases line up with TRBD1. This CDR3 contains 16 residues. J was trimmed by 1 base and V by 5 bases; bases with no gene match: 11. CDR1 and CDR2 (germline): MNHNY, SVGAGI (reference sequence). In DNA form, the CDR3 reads TGTGCCAGCAGTCTTACCGGGACAGCCATTTCCTACGAGCAGTACGTC. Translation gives CASSLTGTAISYEQYV.

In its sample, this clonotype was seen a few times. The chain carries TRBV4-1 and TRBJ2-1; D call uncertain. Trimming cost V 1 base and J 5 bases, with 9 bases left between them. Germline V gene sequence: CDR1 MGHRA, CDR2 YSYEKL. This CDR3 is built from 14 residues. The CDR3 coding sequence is TGCGCCAGCAGCCAAGTAGTCAGAAACAATGAGCAGTTCTTC. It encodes CASSQVVRNNEQFF.

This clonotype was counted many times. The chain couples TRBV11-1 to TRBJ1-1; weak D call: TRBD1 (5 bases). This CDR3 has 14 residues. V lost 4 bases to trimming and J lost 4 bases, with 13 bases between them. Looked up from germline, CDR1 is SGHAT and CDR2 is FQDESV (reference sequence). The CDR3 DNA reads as TGTGCCAGCAGCTACGTCACAGGTTCCACTGAAGCTTTCTTT. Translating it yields CASSYVTGSTEAFF.

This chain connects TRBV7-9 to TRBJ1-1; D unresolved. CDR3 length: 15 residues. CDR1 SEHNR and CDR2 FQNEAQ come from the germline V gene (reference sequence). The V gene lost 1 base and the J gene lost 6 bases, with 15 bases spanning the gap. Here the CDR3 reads CASSLGLPETAEAFF. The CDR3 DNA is TGTGCCAGCAGCTTAGGGCTCCCGGAAACTGCTGAAGCTTTCTTT.

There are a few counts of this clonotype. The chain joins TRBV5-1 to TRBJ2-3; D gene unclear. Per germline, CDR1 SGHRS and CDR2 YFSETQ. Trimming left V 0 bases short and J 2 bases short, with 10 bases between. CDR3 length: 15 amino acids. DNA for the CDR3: TGCGCCAGCAGCTTGGCCGGCCGAAACACAGATACGCAGTATTTT. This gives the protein CASSLAGRNTDTQYF. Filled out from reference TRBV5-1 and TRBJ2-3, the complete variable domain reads KAGVTQTPRYLIKTRGQQVTLSCSPISGHRSVSWYQQTPGQGLQFLFEYFSETQRNKGNFPGRFSGRQFSNSRSEMNVSTLELGDSALYLCASSLAGRNTDTQYFGPGTRLTVL.

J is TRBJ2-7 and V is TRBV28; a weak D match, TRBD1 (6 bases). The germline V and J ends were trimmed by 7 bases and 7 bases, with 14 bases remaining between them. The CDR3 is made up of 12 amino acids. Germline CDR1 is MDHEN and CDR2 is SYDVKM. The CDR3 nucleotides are TGTGCCAGCACCCAGGGGAGAGGGGAGCAGTACGTC. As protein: CASTQGRGEQYV.

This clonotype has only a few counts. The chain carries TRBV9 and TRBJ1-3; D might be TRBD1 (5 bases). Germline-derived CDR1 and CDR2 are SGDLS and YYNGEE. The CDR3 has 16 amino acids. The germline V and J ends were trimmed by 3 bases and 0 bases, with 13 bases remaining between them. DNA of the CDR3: TGTGCCAGCAGCGGCTCCGGGACGGCCTCTGGAAACACCATATATTTT. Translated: CASSGSGTASGNTIYF.

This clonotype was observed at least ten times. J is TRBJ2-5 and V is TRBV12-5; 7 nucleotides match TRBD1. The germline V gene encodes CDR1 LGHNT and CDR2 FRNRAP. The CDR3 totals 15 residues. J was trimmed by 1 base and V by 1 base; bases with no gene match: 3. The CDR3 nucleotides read TGTGCTAGTGGTTTGGGGGACAGTACCCAAGAGACCCAGTACTTC. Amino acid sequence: CASGLGDSTQETQYF.

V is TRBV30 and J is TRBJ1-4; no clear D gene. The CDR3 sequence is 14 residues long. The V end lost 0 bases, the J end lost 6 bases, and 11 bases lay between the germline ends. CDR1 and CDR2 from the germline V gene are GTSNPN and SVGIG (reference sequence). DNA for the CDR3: TGTGCCTGGAGTGTACGAAACAGATATGAAAAACTGTTTTTT. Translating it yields CAWSVRNRYEKLFF.

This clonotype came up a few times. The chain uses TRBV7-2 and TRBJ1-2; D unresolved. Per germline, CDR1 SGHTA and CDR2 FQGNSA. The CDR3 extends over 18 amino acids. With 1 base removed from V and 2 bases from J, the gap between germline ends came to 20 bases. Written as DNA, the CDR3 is TGTGCCAGCAGCTTAGGCGGACGCAAAAGAGCGGAGAACTATGGCTACACCTTC. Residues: CASSLGGRKRAENYGYTF.

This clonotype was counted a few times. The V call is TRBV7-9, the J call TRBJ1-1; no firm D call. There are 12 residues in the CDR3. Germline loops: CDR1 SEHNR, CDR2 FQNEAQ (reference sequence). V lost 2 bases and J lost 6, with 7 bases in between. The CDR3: CASSLLLPEAFF. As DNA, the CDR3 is TGTGCCAGCAGCTTACTCTTACCTGAAGCTTTCTTT.

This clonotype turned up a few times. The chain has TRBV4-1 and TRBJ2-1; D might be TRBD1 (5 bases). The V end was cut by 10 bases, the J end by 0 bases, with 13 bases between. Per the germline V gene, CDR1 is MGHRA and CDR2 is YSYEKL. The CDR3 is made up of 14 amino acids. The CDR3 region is CAISVTVSYNEQFF. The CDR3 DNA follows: TGCGCCATCTCTGTGACAGTCTCCTACAATGAGCAGTTCTTC.

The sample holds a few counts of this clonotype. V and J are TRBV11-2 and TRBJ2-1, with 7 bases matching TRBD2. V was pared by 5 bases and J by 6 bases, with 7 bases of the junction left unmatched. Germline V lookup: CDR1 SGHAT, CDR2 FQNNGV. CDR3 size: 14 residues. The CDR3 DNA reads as TGTGCCAGCAGCCCACTGCGGGGGATCAATGAGCAGTTCTTC. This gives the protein CASSPLRGINEQFF.